This entry describes one T cell receptor (beta chain). Its specificity is not known. The assay was immunoSEQ multiplex PCR, and TCRdb's table has in-frame clones only and misses some. Here the sample spans just over 150,000 clones, around 87% being singletons. This entry is derived from a study of T cell responses to AZD1222 COVID-19 vaccine. CDR1 and CDR2 (germline): GTSNPN, SVGIG (reference sequence). The CDR3 spans 12 residues. V was shortened by 2 bases and J by 4 bases, with 6 bases between the two germline ends. Study-wide results and caveats: Spike-specific TCR breadth and depth were elevated following two AZD1222 doses. Spike-wide vaccine-associated CD4 TCRs dominated at 160-218 and 743-854.

The rearrangement joins TRBV30 to TRBJ1-5, with D possibly matching TRBD1 (6 bases). This TCR came from an adult who received the AZD1222 COVID-19 vaccine. The input for sequencing was peripheral blood, taken 28 days after the second AZD1222 dose. This chain's CDR3 is CAWSTGNQPQHF. Here the CDR3 DNA reads TGTGCCTGGAGTACAGGGAATCAGCCCCAGCATTTT.